In its sample, the clone carrying this T cell receptor (beta chain) was seen once. Its antigen is still unknown. Using immunoSEQ multiplex PCR, the repertoire was profiled, and TCRdb retains in-frame clones only, with some absent. The sample gives roughly 48,000 clones, approximately 93% of which show up once; 7.8% is in the top ten. The sample originates from a study of cytomegalovirus exposure and HLA in healthy donors. Study-wide results and limits: TCR beta chains numbering more than 150 were designated cytomegalovirus-associated.

Per the germline V gene, CDR1 is SGHAT and CDR2 is FQNNGV. The CDR3 contains 15 residues. The V segment lost 5 bases and the J segment 8 bases; nucleotides outside the gene matches: 6. The V gene is TRBV11-2, the J gene TRBJ2-1, with TRBD2 matching 13 bases. The sequencing input was PBMCs. The clonotype comes from a woman aged 18-29 years in good health and CMV-seropositive. CDR3 nucleotide sequence: TGTGCCAGCAGCCCGAGGACTAGCGGGAGTGATGAGCAGTTCTTC. Protein: CASSPRTSGSDEQFF.